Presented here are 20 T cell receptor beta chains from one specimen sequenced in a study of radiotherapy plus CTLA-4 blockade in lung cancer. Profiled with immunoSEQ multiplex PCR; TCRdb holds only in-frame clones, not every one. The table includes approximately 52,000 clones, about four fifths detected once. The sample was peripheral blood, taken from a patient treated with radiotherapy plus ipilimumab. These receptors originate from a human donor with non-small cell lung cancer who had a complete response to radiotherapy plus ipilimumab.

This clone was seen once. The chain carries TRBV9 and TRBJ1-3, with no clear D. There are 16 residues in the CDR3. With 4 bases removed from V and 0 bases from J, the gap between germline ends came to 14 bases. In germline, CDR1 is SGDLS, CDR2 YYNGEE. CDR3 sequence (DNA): TGTGCCAGCAGCCCTCGGGGAGGGTACTCTGGAAACACCATATATTTT. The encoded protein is CASSPRGGYSGNTIYF. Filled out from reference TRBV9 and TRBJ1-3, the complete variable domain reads DSGVTQTPKHLITATGQRVTLRCSPRSGDLSVYWYQQSLDQGLQFLIQYYNGEERAKGNILERFSAQQFPDLHSELNLSSLELGDSALYFCASSPRGGYSGNTIYFGEGSWLTVV.

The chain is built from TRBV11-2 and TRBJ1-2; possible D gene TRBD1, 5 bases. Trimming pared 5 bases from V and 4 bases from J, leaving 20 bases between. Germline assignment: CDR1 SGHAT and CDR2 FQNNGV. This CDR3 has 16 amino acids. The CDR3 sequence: CASSVGSVGRVYGYTF. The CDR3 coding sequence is TGTGCCAGCAGCGTAGGGAGTGTGGGGCGCGTCTATGGCTACACCTTC.

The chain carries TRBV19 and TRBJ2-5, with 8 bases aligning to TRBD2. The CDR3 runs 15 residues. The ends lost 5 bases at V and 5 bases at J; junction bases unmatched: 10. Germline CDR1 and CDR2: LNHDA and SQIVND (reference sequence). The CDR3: CASSSSGLEGETQYF. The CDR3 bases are TGTGCCAGTAGTTCATCGGGACTAGAGGGGGAGACCCAGTACTTC.

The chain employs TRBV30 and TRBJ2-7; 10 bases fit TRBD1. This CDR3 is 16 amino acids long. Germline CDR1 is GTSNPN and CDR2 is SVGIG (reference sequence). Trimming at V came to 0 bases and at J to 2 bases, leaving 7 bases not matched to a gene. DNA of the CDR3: TGTGCCTGGAGTGTACAGGGACAGGGGCTTCCCTACGAGCAGTACTTC. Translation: CAWSVQGQGLPYEQYF.

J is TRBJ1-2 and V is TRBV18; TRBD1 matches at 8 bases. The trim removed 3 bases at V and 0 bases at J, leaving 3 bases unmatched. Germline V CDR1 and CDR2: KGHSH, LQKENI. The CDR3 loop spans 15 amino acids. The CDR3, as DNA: TGTGCCAGCTCACCCGTACAGGGGGCTAACTATGGCTACACCTTC. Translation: CASSPVQGANYGYTF.

CDR3 coding DNA: TGTGCCAGTAGTACCGCCGGGACTAGACAAAATGAGCAGTTCTTC. As protein: CASSTAGTRQNEQFF. The rearrangement links TRBV19 to TRBJ2-1; TRBD2 matches 8 bases. The CDR3 runs 15 residues. Trimming took 4 bases from V and 7 from J; bases not matched to a gene: 9. Per germline, CDR1 LNHDA and CDR2 SQIVND (reference sequence).

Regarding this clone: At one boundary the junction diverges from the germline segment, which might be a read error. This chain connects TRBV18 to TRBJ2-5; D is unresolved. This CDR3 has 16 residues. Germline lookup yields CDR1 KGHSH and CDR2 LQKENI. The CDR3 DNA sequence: TGTGCCAGCTCACCCGGAAGGCGGTCCTACCAGGAGACCCAGTACTTC. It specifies CASSPGRRSYQETQYF.

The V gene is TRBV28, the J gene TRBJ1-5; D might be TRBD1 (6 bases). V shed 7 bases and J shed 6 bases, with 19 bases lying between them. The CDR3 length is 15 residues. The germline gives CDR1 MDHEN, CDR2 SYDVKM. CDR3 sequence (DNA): TGTGCCAGCACCCCCGGTCGGGGGGCCGGTCAGCCCCAGCATTTT. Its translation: CASTPGRGAGQPQHF.

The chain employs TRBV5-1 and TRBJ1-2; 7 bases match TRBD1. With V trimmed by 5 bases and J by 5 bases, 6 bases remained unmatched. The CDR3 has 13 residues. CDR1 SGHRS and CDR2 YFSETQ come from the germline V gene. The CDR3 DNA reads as TGCGCCAGCAGTTCGGGACAGCAATATGGCTACACCTTC. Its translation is CASSSGQQYGYTF.

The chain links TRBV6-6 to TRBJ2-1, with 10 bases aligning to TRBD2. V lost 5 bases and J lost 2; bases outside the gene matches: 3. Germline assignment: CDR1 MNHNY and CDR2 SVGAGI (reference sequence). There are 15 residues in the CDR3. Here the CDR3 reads CASSGTSGAYNEQFF. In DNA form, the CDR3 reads TGTGCCAGCAGTGGAACTAGCGGGGCCTACAATGAGCAGTTCTTC.

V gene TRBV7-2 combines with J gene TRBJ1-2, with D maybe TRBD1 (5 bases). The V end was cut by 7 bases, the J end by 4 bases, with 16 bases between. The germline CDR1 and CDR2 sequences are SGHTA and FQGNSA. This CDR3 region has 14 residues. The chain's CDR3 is CASNLPGGGYGYTF. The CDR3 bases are TGTGCCAGCAACCTCCCCGGGGGGGGCTATGGCTACACCTTC.

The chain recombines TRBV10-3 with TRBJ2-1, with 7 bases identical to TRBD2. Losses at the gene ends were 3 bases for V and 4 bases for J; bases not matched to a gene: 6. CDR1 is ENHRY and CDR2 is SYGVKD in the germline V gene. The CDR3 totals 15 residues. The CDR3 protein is CAISDVSGSYNEQFF. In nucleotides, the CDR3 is TGTGCCATCAGTGATGTTAGCGGGTCTTACAATGAGCAGTTCTTC.

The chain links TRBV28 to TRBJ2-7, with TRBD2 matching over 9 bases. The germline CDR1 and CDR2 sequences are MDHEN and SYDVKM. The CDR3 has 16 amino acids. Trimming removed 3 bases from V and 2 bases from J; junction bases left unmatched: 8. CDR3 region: CASSLGKTSGPYEQYV. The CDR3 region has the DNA TGTGCCAGCAGTTTGGGGAAGACTAGCGGACCCTACGAGCAGTACGTC.

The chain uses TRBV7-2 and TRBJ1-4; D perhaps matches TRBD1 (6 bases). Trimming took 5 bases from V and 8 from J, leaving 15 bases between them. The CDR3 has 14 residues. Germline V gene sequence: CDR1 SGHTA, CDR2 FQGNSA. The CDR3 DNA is TGTGCCAGCAGCCCTAGGGGGAGAGGAGAAAAACTGTTTTTT. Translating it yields CASSPRGRGEKLFF.

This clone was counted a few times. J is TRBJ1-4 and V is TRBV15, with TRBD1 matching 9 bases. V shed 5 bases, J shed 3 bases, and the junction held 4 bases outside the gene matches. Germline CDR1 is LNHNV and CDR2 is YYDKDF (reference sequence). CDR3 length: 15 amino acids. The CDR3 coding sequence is TGTGCCACCAGCCTCCGACAGGGGGCTAATGAAAAACTGTTTTTT. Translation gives CATSLRQGANEKLFF.

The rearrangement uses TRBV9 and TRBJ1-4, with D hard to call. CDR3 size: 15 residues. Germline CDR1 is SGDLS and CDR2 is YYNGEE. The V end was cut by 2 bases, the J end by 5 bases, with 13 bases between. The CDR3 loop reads CASSVGVTVNEKLFF. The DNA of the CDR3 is TGTGCCAGCAGCGTGGGAGTTACAGTCAATGAAAAACTGTTTTTT.

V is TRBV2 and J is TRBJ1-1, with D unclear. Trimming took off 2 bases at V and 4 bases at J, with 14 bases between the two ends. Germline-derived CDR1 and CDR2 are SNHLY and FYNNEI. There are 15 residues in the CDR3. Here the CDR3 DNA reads TGTGCCAGCAGTGAATATGGGGAGGGAAGCACTGAAGCTTTCTTT. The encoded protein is CASSEYGEGSTEAFF.

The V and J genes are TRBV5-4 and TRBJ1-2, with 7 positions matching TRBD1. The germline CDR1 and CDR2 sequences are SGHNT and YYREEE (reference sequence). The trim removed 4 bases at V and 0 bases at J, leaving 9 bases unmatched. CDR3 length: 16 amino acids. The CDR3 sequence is CASSPPGQGANYGYTF. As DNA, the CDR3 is TGTGCCAGCAGCCCCCCAGGGCAGGGGGCTAACTATGGCTACACCTTC. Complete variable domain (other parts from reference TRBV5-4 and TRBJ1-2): ETGVTQSPTHLIKTRGQQVTLRCSSQSGHNTVSWYQQALGQGPQFIFQYYREEENGRGNFPPRFSGLQFPNYSSELNVNALELDDSALYLCASSPPGQGANYGYTFGSGTRLTVV.

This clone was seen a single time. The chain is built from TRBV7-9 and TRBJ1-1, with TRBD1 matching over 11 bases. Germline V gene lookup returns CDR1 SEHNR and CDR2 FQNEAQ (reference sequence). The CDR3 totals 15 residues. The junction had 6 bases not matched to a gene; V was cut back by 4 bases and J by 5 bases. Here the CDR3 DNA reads TGTGCCAGCAGCTCTCACGGGACAGGGGGAACTGAAGCTTTCTTT. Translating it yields CASSSHGTGGTEAFF.

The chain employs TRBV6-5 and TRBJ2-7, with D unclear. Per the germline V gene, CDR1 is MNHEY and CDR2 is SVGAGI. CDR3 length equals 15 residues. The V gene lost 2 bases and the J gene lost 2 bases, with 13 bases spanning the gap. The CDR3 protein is CASSYNPVPAYEQYF. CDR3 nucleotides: TGTGCCAGCAGTTACAATCCGGTCCCCGCCTACGAGCAGTACTTC.